This TCR beta chain was recorded in a study of identical twins. The study's findings and limits: The more abundant beta clonotypes in cord blood had fewer insertions, and memory repertoires did not show this.

TCRdb fed the 5' RACE reads into MiXCR, producing one record per CDR3 protein. The table records 350,000 or so distinct CDR3 sequences, 12% of them present only once. As to this clonotype: Its antigen is as yet unknown.

The CDR3 totals 15 residues. Trimming removed 4 bases at V and 6 bases at J, with 17 bases between. CDR1 is SGDLS and CDR2 is YYNGEE in the germline V gene. These data also featured in a second study, about yellow fever vaccine responses in identical twins.

The origin of this receptor is a young woman in good health. Input material: CD8+ T cells sorted from blood. The rearrangement uses TRBV9 and TRBJ2-1; D perhaps matches TRBD1 (7 bases). This chain's CDR3 is CASSQGGGATNEQFF. DNA for the CDR3: TGTGCCAGCAGCCAGGGGGGCGGAGCCACCAATGAGCAGTTCTTC.